Each of the 8 T cell receptor beta chains below was sequenced from the same sample in a study of cytotoxic CD8 clonotypes in ibrutinib-treated CLL. Produced via immunoSEQ multiplex PCR; TCRdb's table is partial and in-frame only. The sample lists just over 45,000 clones; 69% were seen once. The source was PBMCs, collected after 12 months of ibrutinib treatment. All receptors come from a human donor with chronic lymphocytic leukemia.

This clone was detected only a few times. The chain carries TRBV9 and TRBJ1-2; D might be TRBD1 (6 bases). V lost 4 bases and J lost 4, with 14 bases in between. The CDR3 spans 14 residues. CDR1 is SGDLS and CDR2 is YYNGEE in the germline V gene. The CDR3 reads CASSPQQGGYGYTF. CDR3 sequence (DNA): TGTGCCAGCAGCCCACAACAGGGTGGCTATGGCTACACCTTC.

This clone was counted a few times. DNA of the CDR3: TGTGCCAGTAGGACAGGGGCTCTTAGCAATCAGCCCCAGCATTTT. Translation gives CASRTGALSNQPQHF. The rearrangement uses TRBV19 and TRBJ1-5; 8 bases agree with TRBD1. With 6 bases clipped from V and 0 bases from J, the junction kept 4 bases outside the gene matches. Germline assignment: CDR1 LNHDA and CDR2 SQIVND (reference sequence). This CDR3 is built from 15 residues.

This chain joins TRBV5-1 and TRBJ2-5, with a possible D match to TRBD1 (6 bases). Trimming pared 0 bases from V and 5 bases from J, leaving 20 bases between. Germline CDR1 and CDR2: SGHRS and YFSETQ. The CDR3 totals 17 residues. The CDR3: CASSLERLRTRGETQYF. CDR3 bases: TGCGCCAGCAGCTTGGAACGTCTCAGGACAAGGGGGGAGACCCAGTACTTC. The variable domain in full, with the rest retrieved from reference TRBV5-1 and TRBJ2-5, is KAGVTQTPRYLIKTRGQQVTLSCSPISGHRSVSWYQQTPGQGLQFLFEYFSETQRNKGNFPGRFSGRQFSNSRSEMNVSTLELGDSALYLCASSLERLRTRGETQYFGPGTRLLVL.

This chain connects TRBV14 to TRBJ1-1; D not certain. Germline values: CDR1 SGHDN, CDR2 FVKESK. Trimming stripped 4 bases from V and 2 bases from J, with 8 bases between. This CDR3 region has 13 residues. CDR3 DNA sequence: TGTGCCAGCAGCCGCAGCCTAAACACTGAAGCTTTCTTT. Protein: CASSRSLNTEAFF. The full variable domain, its missing parts supplied by reference TRBV14 and TRBJ1-1, is EAGVTQFPSHSVIEKGQTVTLRCDPISGHDNLYWYRRVMGKEIKFLLHFVKESKQDESGMPNNRFLAERTGGTYSTLKVQPAELEDSGVYFCASSRSLNTEAFFGQGTRLTVV.

The chain uses TRBV25-1 and TRBJ2-1, with D perhaps given as TRBD1 or TRBD2 (5 bases each). The CDR3 runs 16 residues. Germline V gene data show CDR1 as MGHDK and CDR2 as SYGVNS. V lost 2 bases, J lost 6 bases, and 17 bases lay in between. This CDR3 is CASSERVGPLSNEQFF. For the CDR3, the DNA is TGTGCCAGCAGTGAACGAGTGGGACCCCTAAGCAATGAGCAGTTCTTC.

V is TRBV18 and J is TRBJ2-3; D is possibly TRBD1 or TRBD2 (6 bases each). Trimming removed 2 bases from V and 1 base from J, with 13 bases in between. The germline CDR1 and CDR2 sequences are KGHSH and LQKENI. The CDR3 is made up of 16 amino acids. CDR3 region: CASSPSRGRGTDTQYF. CDR3 DNA: TGTGCCAGCTCACCATCCCGGGGGCGAGGCACAGATACGCAGTATTTT.

The CDR3 protein is CAWTSDILNEKLFF. The CDR3 DNA follows: TGTGCCTGGACCTCGGACATATTAAATGAAAAACTGTTTTTT. The J gene is TRBJ1-4, the V gene TRBV30; possible D gene TRBD1, 5 bases. The CDR3 consists of 14 residues. V was cut by 4 bases and J by 5 bases, with 14 bases left in between. Germline V CDR1 and CDR2: GTSNPN, SVGIG (reference sequence).

The chain joins TRBV19 to TRBJ2-7, with 7 bases lining up with TRBD1. Germline-derived CDR1 and CDR2 are LNHDA and SQIVND (reference sequence). Germline trimming cut 3 bases from V and 2 bases from J; bases unmatched to any gene: 4. The CDR3 spans 14 residues. The CDR3 is CASSMGDRTYEQYF. As DNA, the CDR3 is TGTGCCAGTAGTATGGGGGACAGAACCTACGAGCAGTACTTC.